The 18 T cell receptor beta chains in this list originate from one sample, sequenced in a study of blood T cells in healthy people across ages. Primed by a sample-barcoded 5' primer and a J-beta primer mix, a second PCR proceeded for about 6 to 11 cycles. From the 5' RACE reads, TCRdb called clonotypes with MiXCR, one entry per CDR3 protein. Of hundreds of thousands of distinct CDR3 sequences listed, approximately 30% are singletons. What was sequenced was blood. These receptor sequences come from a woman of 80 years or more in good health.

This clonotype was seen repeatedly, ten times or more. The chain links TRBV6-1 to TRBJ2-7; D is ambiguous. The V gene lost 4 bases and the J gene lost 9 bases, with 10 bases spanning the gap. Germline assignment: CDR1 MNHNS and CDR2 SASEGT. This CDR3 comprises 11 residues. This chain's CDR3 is CASSVQDGQYF. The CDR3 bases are TGTGCCAGCAGTGTTCAGGACGGGCAGTACTTC.

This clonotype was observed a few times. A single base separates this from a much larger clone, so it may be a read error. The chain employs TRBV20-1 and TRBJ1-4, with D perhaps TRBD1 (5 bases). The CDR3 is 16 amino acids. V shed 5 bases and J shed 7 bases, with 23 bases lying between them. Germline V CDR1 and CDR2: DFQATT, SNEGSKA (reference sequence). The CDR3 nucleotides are TGCAGTGCTGCCCAGCTGATCGGAGGGGATGGTGAAAAACTGTTTTTT. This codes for CSAAQLIGGDGEKLFF.

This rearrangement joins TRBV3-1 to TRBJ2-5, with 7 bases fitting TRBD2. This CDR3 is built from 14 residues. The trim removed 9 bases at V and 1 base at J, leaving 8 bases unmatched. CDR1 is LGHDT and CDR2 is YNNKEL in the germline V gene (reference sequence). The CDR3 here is CASRRAGPQETQYF. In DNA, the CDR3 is TGTGCCAGTAGAAGAGCGGGGCCCCAAGAGACCCAGTACTTC.

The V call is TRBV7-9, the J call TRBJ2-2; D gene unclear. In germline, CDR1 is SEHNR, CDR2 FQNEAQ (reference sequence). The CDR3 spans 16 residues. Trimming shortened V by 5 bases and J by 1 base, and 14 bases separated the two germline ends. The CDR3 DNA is TGTGCCAGCAGCCCCGGCGGATACTGGAACACCGGGGAGCTGTTTTTT. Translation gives CASSPGGYWNTGELFF.

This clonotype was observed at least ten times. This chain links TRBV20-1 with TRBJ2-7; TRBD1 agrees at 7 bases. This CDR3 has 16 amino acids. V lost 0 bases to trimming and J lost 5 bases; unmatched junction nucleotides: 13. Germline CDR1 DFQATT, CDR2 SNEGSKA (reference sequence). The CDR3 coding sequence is TGCAGTGCTAGAGATAGCGTGACAGGGCCCCCTCACGAGCAGTACTTC. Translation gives CSARDSVTGPPHEQYF.

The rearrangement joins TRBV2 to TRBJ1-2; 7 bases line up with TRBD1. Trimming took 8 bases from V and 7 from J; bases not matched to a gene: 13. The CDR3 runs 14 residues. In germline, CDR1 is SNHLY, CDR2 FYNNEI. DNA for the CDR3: TGTGCCAGCCAGGGGGGGACCCTTTTACGTGGCTACACCTTC. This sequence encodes CASQGGTLLRGYTF.

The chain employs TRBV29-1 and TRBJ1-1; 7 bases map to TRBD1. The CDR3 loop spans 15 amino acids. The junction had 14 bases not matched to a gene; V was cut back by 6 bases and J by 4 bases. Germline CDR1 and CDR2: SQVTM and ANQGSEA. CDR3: CSVYPRGSGGTEAFF. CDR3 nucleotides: TGCAGCGTATACCCCAGGGGGAGTGGTGGCACTGAAGCTTTCTTT.

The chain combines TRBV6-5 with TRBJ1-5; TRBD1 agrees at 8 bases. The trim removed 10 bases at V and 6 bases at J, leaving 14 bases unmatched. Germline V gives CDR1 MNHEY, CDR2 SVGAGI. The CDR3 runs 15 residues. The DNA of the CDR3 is TGTGCCAACAGCCCAGGACAGGGTCTGGGTCAGCCCCAGCATTTT. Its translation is CANSPGQGLGQPQHF.

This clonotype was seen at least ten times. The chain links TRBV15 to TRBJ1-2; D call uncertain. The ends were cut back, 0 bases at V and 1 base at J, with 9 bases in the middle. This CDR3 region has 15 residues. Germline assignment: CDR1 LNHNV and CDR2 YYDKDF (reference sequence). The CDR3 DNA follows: TGTGCCACCAGCAGAGATATCTTAAATAACTATGGCTACACCTTC. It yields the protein CATSRDILNNYGYTF.

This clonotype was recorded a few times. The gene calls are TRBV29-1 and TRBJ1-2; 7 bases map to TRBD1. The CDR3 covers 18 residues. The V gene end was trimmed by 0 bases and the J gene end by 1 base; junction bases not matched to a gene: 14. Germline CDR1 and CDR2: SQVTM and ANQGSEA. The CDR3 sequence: CSVEEQLRDSDNNYGYTF. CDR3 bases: TGCAGCGTTGAAGAACAACTCCGGGACAGTGATAATAACTATGGCTACACCTTC.

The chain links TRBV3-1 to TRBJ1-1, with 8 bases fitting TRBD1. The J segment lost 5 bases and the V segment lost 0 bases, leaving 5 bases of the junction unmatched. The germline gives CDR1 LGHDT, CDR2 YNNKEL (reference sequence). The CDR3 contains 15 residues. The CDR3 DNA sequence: TGTGCCAGCAGCCAAGAACCCAGGGGGCAGACTGAAGCTTTCTTT. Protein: CASSQEPRGQTEAFF.

CDR3 in DNA: TGTGCCTGGACTCGGACTAGGCTTAACGGGGAGCTGTTTTTT. Its protein is CAWTRTRLNGELFF. V gene TRBV30 combines with J gene TRBJ2-2, with 7 bases that match TRBD2. The V gene end was trimmed by 4 bases and the J gene end by 7 bases; junction bases not matched to a gene: 9. The CDR3 runs 14 residues. Germline assignment: CDR1 GTSNPN and CDR2 SVGIG (reference sequence).

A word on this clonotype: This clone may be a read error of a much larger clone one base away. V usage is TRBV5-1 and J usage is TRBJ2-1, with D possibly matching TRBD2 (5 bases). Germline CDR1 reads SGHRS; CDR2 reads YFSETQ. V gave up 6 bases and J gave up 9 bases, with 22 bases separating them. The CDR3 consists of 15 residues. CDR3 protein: CASTFQTAPRAEQFF. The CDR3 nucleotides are TGCGCCAGCACATTTCAAACCGCTCCGCGGGCTGAGCAGTTCTTC. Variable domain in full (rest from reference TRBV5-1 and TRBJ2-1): KAGVTQTPRYLIKTRGQQVTLSCSPISGHRSVSWYQQTPGQGLQFLFEYFSETQRNKGNFPGRFSGRQFSNSRSEMNVSTLELGDSALYLCASTFQTAPRAEQFFGPGTRLTVL.

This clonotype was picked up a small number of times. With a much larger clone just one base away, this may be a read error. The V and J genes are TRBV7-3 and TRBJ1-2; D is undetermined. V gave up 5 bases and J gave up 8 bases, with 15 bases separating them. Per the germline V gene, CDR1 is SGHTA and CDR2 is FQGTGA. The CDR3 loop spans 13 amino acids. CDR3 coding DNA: TGTGCCAGCAGCCCGGAACTGGGGAGGGGCTACACCTTC. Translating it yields CASSPELGRGYTF.

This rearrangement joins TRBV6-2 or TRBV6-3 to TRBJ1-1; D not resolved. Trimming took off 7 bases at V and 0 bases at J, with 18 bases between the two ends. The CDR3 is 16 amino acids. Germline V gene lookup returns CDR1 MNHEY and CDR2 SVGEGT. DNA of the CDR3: TGTGCCAGCACACCTCACCCAATAGGCATGAACACTGAAGCTTTCTTT. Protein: CASTPHPIGMNTEAFF.

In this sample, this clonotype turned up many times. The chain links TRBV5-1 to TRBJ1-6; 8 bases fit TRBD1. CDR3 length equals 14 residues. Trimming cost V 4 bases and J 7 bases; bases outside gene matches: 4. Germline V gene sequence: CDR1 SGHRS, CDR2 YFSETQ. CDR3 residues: CASSLRTGNSPLHF. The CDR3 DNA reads TGCGCCAGCAGCCTTCGGACAGGGAATTCACCCCTCCACTTT.

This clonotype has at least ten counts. CDR3 in amino acids: CASSLVGTPDQHF. CDR3 DNA sequence: TGTGCCAGCAGTTTAGTGGGGACACCCGACCAGCATTTT. V gene TRBV12-3 or TRBV12-4 combines with J gene TRBJ1-5; maybe TRBD1 (6 bases). The CDR3 is made up of 13 amino acids. Trimming stripped 1 base from V and 12 bases from J, with 13 bases between.

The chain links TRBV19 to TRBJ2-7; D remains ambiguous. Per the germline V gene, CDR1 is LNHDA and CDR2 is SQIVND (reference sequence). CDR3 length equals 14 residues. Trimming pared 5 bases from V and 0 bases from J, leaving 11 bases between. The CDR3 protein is CASSEDPSSYEQYF. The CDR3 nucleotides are TGTGCCAGTAGTGAAGATCCCAGCTCCTACGAGCAGTACTTC. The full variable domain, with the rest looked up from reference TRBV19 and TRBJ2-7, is DGGITQSPKYLFRKEGQNVTLSCEQNLNHDAMYWYRQDPGQGLRLIYYSQIVNDFQKGDIAEGYSVSREKKESFPLTVTSAQKNPTAFYLCASSEDPSSYEQYFGPGTRLTVT.